This T cell receptor beta chain stems from a study of Graves' ophthalmopathy and Graves' hyperthyroidism. This clonotype occurred a few times. The CDR3 runs 15 residues. Germline V gene lookup returns CDR1 MNHEY and CDR2 SVGEGT. Trimming stripped 4 bases from V and 2 bases from J, with 15 bases between. RNA transcripts were the source from which TCR beta CDR3 regions were amplified. The first round was an RT-PCR with HTBI primers, and the second round was a multiplex PCR. TCRdb reanalysed the multiplex PCR reads using MiXCR and keeps one entry per CDR3 protein. The sample shows 400,000 to 450,000 distinct CDR3 sequences, approximately 21% of them seen only once.

The V call is TRBV6-2 or TRBV6-3, the J call TRBJ2-7; possibly TRBD2 for D (6 bases). The specimen was peripheral blood. This receptor was taken from a woman younger than 35 with stable Graves' hyperthyroidism. CDR3 coding DNA: TGTGCCAGCAGTTGGAGGGATTACCAACCCTACGAGCAGTACTTC. Protein: CASSWRDYQPYEQYF.